Listed below are T cell receptor beta chains from one sample, sequenced in a study of blood T cells in healthy people across ages. TCRdb redid the calling of the 5' RACE reads with MiXCR, one entry per CDR3 protein. Among approximately 780,000 distinct CDR3 sequences listed, roughly 24% were seen once. The same sample was also studied in work on T cells of mothers and their children.

The material sequenced was blood. The origin of the receptors is a boy between 5 and 17 years old in good health. Both conserved end residues are part of each CDR3. Fields, in order: J gene, D gene, V gene, clone size, CDR3 protein, CDR3 DNA. D genes are given only for firm matches. The listing skips clone size in some rows; elsewhere it reads once, few, many or a size class.

j_gene: TRBJ2-1
d_gene: TRBD2
v_gene: TRBV10-1
abundance: few
CDR3aa: CASSSGGGSSYNEQFF
CDR3nt: TGCGCCAGCAGTTCGGGCGGGGGGAGCTCCTACAATGAGCAGTTCTTC

j_gene: TRBJ1-2
d_gene: TRBD1
v_gene: TRBV11-2
abundance: few
CDR3aa: CASSAGTGGYGYTF
CDR3nt: TGTGCCAGCAGCGCCGGGACAGGGGGCTATGGCTACACCTTC

j_gene: TRBJ1-2
d_gene: .
v_gene: TRBV12-3/TRBV12-4
abundance: .
CDR3aa: CASRLGRLPGYTF
CDR3nt: TGTGCCAGCAGGCTGGGACGGCTTCCTGGCTACACCTTC

j_gene: TRBJ2-1
d_gene: .
v_gene: TRBV5-1
abundance: few
CDR3aa: CASASEGILSYNERFF
CDR3nt: TGCGCCAGCGCCTCAGAGGGTATACTCTCCTACAATGAGCGGTTCTTC

j_gene: TRBJ2-5
d_gene: .
v_gene: TRBV20-1
abundance: few
CDR3aa: CSASGQPPGTQYF
CDR3nt: TGCAGTGCTTCCGGACAGCCCCCAGGGACCCAGTACTTC

j_gene: TRBJ2-1
d_gene: .
v_gene: TRBV12-3/TRBV12-4
abundance: few
CDR3aa: CASSPPGVAKVNEQFF
CDR3nt: TGTGCCAGCAGTCCCCCAGGAGTAGCCAAGGTCAATGAGCAGTTCTTC

j_gene: TRBJ1-1
d_gene: .
v_gene: TRBV7-3
abundance: .
CDR3aa: CASSEGPANTEAFF
CDR3nt: TGTGCCAGCAGCGAAGGTCCCGCGAACACTGAAGCTTTCTTT

j_gene: TRBJ2-4
d_gene: .
v_gene: TRBV9
abundance: many
CDR3aa: CASSSPPGGENIQYF
CDR3nt: TGTGCCAGCAGCTCCCCCCCTGGCGGCGAAAACATTCAGTACTTC

j_gene: TRBJ2-7
d_gene: TRBD1
v_gene: TRBV3-1
abundance: once
CDR3aa: CASSRQGLPNEQYF
CDR3nt: TGTGCCAGCAGCCGACAGGGGCTACCCAACGAGCAGTACTTC

j_gene: TRBJ2-2
d_gene: .
v_gene: TRBV6-6
abundance: .
CDR3aa: CASSPPGAGELFF
CDR3nt: TGTGCCAGCAGTCCCCCCGGGGCCGGGGAGCTGTTTTTT

j_gene: TRBJ1-5
d_gene: .
v_gene: TRBV18
abundance: few
CDR3aa: CASSLRRDRGQPQHF
CDR3nt: TGTGCCAGCTCACTTAGAAGGGATAGAGGACAGCCCCAGCATTTT

j_gene: TRBJ2-7
d_gene: TRBD1
v_gene: TRBV6-1
abundance: .
CDR3aa: CASSAKGQGLTYEQYF
CDR3nt: TGTGCCAGCAGTGCCAAGGGACAGGGCCTGACCTACGAGCAGTACTTC

j_gene: TRBJ2-5
d_gene: TRBD2
v_gene: TRBV7-7
abundance: once
CDR3aa: CASSLDGAGGRTQYF
CDR3nt: TGTGCTAGCAGCTTAGACGGTGCGGGGGGGCGGACCCAGTACTTC

j_gene: TRBJ2-7
d_gene: .
v_gene: TRBV6-5
abundance: .
CDR3aa: CASGLPYEQYF
CDR3nt: TGTGCCAGCGGACTTCCCTACGAGCAGTACTTC

j_gene: TRBJ1-1
d_gene: .
v_gene: TRBV16
abundance: .
CDR3aa: CASSQFGDGQSDAFF
CDR3nt: TGTGCCAGCAGCCAATTTGGAGACGGACAAAGTGATGCTTTCTTT